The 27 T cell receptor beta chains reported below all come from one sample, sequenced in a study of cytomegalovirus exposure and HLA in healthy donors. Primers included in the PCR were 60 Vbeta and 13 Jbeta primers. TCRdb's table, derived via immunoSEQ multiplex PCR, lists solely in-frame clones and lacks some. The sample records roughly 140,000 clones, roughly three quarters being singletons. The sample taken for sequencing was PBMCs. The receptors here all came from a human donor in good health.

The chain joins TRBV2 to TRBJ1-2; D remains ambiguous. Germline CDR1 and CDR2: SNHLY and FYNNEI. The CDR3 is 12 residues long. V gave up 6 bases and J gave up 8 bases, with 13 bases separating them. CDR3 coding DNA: TGTGCCAGCAGCCCCGGGAGTGGAGGCTACACCTTC. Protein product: CASSPGSGGYTF. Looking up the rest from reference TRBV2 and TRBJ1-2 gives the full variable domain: EPEVTQTPSHQVTQMGQEVILRCVPISNHLYFYWYRQILGQKVEFLVSFYNNEISEKSEIFDDQFSVERPDGSNFTLKIRSTKLEDSAMYFCASSPGSGGYTFGSGTRLTVV.

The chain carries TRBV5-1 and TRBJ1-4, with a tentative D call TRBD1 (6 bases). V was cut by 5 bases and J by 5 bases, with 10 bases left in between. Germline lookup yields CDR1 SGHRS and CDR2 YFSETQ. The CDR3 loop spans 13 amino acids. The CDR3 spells CASSGGGNEKLFF. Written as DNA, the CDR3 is TGCGCCAGCAGTGGGGGCGGCAATGAAAAACTGTTTTTT.

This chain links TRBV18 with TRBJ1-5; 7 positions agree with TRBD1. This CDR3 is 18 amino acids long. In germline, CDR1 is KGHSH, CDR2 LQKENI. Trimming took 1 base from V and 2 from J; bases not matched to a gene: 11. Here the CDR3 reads CASSPLALGQGGNQPQHF. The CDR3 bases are TGTGCCAGCTCACCACTCGCTCTAGGGCAGGGGGGCAATCAGCCCCAGCATTTT.

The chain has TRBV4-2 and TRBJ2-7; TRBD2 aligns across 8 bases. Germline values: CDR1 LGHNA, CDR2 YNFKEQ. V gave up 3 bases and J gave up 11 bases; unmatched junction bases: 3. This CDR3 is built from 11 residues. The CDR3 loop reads CASSQGLVKYF. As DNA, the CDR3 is TGTGCCAGCAGCCAGGGACTAGTCAAGTACTTC.

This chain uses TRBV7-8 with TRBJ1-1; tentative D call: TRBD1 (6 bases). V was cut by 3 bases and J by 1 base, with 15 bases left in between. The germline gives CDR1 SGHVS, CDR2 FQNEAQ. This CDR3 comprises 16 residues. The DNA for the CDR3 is TGTGCCAGCAGCTTTAACAGGGTGCAAGCGAACACTGAAGCTTTCTTT. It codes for CASSFNRVQANTEAFF. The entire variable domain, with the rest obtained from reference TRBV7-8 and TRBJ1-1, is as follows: GAGVSQSPRYKVAKRGQDVALRCDPISGHVSLFWYQQALGQGPEFLTYFQNEAQLDKSGLPSDRFFAERPEGSVSTLKIQRTQQEDSAVYLCASSFNRVQANTEAFFGQGTRLTVV.

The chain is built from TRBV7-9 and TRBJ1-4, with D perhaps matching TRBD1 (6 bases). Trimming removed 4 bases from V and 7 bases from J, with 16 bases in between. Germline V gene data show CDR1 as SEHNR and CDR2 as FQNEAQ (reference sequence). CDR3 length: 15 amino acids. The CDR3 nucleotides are TGTGCCAGCAGCTCCGCCTCGGACAGTTTTGAAAAACTGTTTTTT. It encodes CASSSASDSFEKLFF. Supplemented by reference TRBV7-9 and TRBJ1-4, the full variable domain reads DTGVSQNPRHKITKRGQNVTFRCDPISEHNRLYWYRQTLGQGPEFLTYFQNEAQLEKSRLLSDRFSAERPKGSFSTLEIQRTEQGDSAMYLCASSSASDSFEKLFFGSGTQLSVL.

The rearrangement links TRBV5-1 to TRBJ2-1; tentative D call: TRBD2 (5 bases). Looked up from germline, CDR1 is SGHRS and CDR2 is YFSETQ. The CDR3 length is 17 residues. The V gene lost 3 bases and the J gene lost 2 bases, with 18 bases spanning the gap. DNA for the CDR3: TGCGCCAGCAGCTCGAGAGCGGACTTGGGAACCTACAATGAGCAGTTCTTC. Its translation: CASSSRADLGTYNEQFF.

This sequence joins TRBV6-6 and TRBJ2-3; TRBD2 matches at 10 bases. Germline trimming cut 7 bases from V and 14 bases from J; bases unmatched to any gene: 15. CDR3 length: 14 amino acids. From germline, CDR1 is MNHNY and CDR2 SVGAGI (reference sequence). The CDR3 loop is CASKREGSGRPSYF. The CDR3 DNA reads TGTGCCAGCAAAAGGGAGGGTAGCGGGAGGCCGTCGTATTTT.

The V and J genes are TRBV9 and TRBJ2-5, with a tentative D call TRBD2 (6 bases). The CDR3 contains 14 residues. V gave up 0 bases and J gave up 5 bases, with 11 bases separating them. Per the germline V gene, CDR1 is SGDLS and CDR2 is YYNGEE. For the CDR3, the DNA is TGTGCCAGCAGCGTAGAGGCCGGAGGGGAGACCCAGTACTTC. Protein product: CASSVEAGGETQYF.

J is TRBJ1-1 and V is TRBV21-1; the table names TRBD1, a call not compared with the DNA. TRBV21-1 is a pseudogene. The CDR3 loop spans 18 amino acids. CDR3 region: CASSTRTGGRIKGTEAFF. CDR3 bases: TGTGCCAGCAGCACTAGGACAGGGGGAAGGATTAAGGGGACTGAAGCTTTCTTT.

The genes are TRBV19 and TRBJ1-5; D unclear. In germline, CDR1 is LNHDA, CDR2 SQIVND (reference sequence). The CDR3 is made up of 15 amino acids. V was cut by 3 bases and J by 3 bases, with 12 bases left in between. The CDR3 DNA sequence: TGTGCCAGTAGTATTCCTGGGCAGGTCAATCAGCCCCAGCATTTT. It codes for CASSIPGQVNQPQHF.

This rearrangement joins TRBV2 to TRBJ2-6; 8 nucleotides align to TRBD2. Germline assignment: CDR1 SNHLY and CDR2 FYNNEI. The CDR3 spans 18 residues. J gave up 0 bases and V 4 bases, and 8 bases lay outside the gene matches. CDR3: CASSGWTSIDSGANVLTF. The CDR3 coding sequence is TGTGCCAGCAGTGGGTGGACTAGCATAGACTCTGGGGCCAACGTCCTGACTTTC.

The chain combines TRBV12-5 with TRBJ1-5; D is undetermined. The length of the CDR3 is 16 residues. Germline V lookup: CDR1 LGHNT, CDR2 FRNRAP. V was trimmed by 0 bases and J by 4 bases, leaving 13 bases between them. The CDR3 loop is CASGLVQEQWNQPQHF. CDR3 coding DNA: TGTGCTAGTGGTTTGGTACAAGAACAGTGGAATCAGCCCCAGCATTTT.

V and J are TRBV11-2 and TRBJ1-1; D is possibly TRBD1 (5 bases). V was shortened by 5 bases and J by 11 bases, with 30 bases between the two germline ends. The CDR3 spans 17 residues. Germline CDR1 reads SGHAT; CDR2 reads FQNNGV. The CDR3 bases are TGTGCCAGCAGCCTAACGTCCTTAAGGGGACGGGGGAGTAGGGCTTTCTTT. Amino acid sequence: CASSLTSLRGRGSRAFF.

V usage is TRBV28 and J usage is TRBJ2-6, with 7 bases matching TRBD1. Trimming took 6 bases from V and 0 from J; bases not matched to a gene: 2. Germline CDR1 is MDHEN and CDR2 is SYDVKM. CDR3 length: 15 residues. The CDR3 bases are TGTGCCAGCAGGGCAGGGGGCTCTGGGGCCAACGTCCTGACTTTC. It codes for CASRAGGSGANVLTF.

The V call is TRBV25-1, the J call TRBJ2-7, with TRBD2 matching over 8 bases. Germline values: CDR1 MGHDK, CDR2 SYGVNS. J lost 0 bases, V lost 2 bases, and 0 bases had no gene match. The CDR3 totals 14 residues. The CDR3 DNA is TGTGCCAGCAGTGAAAGCGGGAGCTCCTACGAGCAGTACTTC. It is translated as CASSESGSSYEQYF.

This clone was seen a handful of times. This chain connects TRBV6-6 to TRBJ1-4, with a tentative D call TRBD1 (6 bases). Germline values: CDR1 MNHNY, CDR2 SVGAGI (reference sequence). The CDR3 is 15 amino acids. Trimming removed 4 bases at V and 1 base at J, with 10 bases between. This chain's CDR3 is CASSWMTGTNEKLFF. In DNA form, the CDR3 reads TGTGCCAGCAGTTGGATGACAGGAACTAATGAAAAACTGTTTTTT.

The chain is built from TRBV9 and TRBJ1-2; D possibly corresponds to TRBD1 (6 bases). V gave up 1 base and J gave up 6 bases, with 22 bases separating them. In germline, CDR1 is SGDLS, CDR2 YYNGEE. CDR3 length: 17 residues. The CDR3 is CASSVNRDEIEVNGYTF. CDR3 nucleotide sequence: TGTGCCAGCAGCGTAAACAGGGACGAGATCGAAGTAAATGGCTACACCTTC. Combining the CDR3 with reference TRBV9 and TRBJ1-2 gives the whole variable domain DSGVTQTPKHLITATGQRVTLRCSPRSGDLSVYWYQQSLDQGLQFLIQYYNGEERAKGNILERFSAQQFPDLHSELNLSSLELGDSALYFCASSVNRDEIEVNGYTFGSGTRLTVV.

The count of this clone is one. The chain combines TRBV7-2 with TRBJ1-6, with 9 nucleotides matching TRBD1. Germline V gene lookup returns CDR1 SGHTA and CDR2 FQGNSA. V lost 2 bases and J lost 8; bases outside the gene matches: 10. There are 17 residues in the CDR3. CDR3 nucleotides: TGTGCCAGCAGCTTAACCGGGACAGGGTTCTTCGATTCACCCCTCCACTTT. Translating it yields CASSLTGTGFFDSPLHF.

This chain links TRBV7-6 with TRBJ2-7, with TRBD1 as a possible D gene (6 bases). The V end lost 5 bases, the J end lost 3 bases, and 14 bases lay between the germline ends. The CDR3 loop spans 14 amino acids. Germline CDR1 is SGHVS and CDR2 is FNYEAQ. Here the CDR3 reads CASSVGTRLYEQYF. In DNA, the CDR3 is TGTGCCAGCAGCGTCGGGACACGACTCTACGAGCAGTACTTC.

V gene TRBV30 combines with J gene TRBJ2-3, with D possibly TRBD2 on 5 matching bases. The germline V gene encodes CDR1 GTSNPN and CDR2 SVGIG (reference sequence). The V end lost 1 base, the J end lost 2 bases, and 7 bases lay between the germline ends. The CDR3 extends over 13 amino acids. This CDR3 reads CAWSDGVTDTQYF. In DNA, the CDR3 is TGTGCCTGGAGTGACGGGGTCACAGATACGCAGTATTTT. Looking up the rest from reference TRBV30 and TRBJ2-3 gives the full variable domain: SQTIHQWPATLVQPVGSPLSLECTVEGTSNPNLYWYRQAAGRGLQLLFYSVGIGQISSEVPQNLSASRPQDRQFILSSKKLLLSDSGFYLCAWSDGVTDTQYFGPGTRLTVL.

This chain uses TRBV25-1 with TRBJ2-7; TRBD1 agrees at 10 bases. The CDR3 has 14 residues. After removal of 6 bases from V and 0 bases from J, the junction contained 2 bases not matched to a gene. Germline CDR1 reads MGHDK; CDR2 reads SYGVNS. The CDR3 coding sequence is TGTGCCAGCAGGACAGGGGGCAACTCCTACGAGCAGTACTTC. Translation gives CASRTGGNSYEQYF.

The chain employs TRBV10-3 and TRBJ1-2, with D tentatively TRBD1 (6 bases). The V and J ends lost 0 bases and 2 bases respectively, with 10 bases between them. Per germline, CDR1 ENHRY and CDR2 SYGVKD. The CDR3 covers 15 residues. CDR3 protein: CAISESKDRNYGYTF. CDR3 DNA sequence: TGTGCCATCAGTGAGTCGAAGGACAGAAACTATGGCTACACCTTC.

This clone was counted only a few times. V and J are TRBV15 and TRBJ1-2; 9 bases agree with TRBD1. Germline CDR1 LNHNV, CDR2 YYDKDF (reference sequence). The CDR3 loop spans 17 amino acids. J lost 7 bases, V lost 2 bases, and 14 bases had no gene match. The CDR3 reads CATSRPGTGSGLGGYTF. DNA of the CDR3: TGTGCCACCAGCAGACCTGGGACAGGGTCGGGCCTCGGTGGCTACACCTTC. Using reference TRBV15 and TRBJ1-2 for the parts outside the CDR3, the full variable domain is DAMVIQNPRYQVTQFGKPVTLSCSQTLNHNVMYWYQQKSSQAPKLLFHYYDKDFNNEADTPDNFQSRRPNTSFCFLDIRSPGLGDTAMYLCATSRPGTGSGLGGYTFGSGTRLTVV.

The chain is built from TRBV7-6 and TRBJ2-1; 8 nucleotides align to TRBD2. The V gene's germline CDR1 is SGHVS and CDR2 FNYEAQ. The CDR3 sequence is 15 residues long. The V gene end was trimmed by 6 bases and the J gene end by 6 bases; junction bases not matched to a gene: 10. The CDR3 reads CASSFSGSVGNEQFF. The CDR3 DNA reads TGTGCCAGCAGTTTCAGCGGGAGTGTTGGCAATGAGCAGTTCTTC.

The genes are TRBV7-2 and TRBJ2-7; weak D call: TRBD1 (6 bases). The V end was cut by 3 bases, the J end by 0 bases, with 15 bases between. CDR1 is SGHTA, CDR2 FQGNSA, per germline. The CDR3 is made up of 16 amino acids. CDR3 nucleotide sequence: TGTGCCAGCAGCTTGAGCCCGGGACACAGCTCCTACGAGCAGTACTTC. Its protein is CASSLSPGHSSYEQYF.

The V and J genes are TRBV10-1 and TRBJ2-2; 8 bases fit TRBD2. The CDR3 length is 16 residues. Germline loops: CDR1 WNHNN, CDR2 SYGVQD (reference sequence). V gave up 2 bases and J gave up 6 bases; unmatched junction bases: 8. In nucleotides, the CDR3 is TGCGCCAGCAGTGAGGGACTAGCCCGTTTTCCCGGGGAGCTGTTTTTT. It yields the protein CASSEGLARFPGELFF.